The clone carrying this TCR beta chain was observed many times. The antigen remains unidentified. This specimen comes from a study of molecular identifiers for immune sequencing clone quantification. About the research overall: Within a replicate experiment, RNA obtained from either approximately 20,000 or 100,000 naive CD8 cells was divided into five aliquots, and four of those aliquots were then sequenced. Study-level findings and limits: Clones above 20 RNA copies contained over 99% of effector molecules and under 1% of naive molecules. Barcode-sharing identical TCR molecules could underestimate highly expanded clone sizes.

The trim removed 4 bases at V and 2 bases at J, leaving 4 bases unmatched. The length of the CDR3 is 15 residues. Germline V lookup: CDR1 GTSNPN, CDR2 SVGIG (reference sequence). Isolation of naive CD8 T cells was achieved by sorting on a CD8+CD4-CCR7+CD45RA+ phenotype. From the PCR reads, TCRdb called clonotypes with MiXCR, one entry per CDR3 protein. The sample has about 630,000 distinct CDR3 sequences; roughly 27% are singletons. This receptor was obtained from a human donor in good health. Some libraries in this study had Jurkat cell RNA spiked in. The chain is built from TRBV30 and TRBJ2-5; 13 positions match TRBD2. Material: naive CD8+ T cells from blood, with Jurkat cell RNA spiked in. The subset: FACS-sorted CD8+CD4-CCR7+CD45RA+ naive T cells. The CDR3 nucleotides read TGTGCCTGGACGACTAGCGGGGGGACACAAGAGACCCAGTACTTC. Translation: CAWTTSGGTQETQYF. The full variable domain, with the rest looked up from reference TRBV30 and TRBJ2-5, is SQTIHQWPATLVQPVGSPLSLECTVEGTSNPNLYWYRQAAGRGLQLLFYSVGIGQISSEVPQNLSASRPQDRQFILSSKKLLLSDSGFYLCAWTTSGGTQETQYFGPGTRLLVL.